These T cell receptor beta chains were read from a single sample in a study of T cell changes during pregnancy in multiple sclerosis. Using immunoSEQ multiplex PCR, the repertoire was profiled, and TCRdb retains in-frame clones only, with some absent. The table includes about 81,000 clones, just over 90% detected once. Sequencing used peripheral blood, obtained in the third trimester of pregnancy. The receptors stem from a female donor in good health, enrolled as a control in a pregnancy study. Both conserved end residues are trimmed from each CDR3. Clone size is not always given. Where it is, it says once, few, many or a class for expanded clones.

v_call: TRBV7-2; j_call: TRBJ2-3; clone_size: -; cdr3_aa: AGTLQGAPTDTQY
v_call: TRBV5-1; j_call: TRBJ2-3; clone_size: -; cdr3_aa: ASSLGQTPDTQY
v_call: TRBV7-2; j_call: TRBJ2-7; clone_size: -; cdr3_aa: ASSEGGSPAYEQY
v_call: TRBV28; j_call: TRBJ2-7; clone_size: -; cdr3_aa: ASSTGHSSSYEQY
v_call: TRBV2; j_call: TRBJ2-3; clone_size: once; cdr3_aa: ASSAAGVGTDTQY
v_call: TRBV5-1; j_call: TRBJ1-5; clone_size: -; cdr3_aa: ASSQQGGNQPQH
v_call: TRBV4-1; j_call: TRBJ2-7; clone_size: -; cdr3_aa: ASSQGSGRIPTYEQY
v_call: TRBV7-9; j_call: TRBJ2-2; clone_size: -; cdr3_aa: ASSFPPDLAGRDTGELF
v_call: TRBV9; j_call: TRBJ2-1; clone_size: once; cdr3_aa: ASSVAVGGYNEQF
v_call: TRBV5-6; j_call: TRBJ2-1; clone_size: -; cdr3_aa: ASSGDRGRVYEQF
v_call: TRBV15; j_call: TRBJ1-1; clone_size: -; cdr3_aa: ATSREGQGQAF
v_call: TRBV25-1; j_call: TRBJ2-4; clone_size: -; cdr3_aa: ASSDGTSGGGGNIQY
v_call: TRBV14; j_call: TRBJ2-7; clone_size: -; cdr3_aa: ASSANYEQY
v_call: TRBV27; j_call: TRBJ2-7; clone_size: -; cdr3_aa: ASKPSAGGYHYEQY
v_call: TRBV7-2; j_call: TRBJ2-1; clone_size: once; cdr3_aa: ASSSDRGQF
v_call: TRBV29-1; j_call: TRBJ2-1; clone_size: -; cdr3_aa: SVGGTSGFGEF
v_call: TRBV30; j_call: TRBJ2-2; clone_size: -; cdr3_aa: AWSVSNTGELF
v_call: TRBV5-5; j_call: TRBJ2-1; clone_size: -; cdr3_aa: ASSLTSSSYNEQF
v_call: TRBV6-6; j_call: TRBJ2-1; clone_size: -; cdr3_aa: ASSYSSGGYNEQF
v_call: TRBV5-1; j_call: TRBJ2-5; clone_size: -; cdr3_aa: ASSGLANGQETQY
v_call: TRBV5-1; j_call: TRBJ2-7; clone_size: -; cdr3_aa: ASTTGTSGIYEQY
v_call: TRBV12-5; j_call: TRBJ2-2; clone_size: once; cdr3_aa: ASGLVGGSNTGELF